The 5 T cell receptor beta chains below come from one sample, sequenced in a study of CD8 T cells in ankylosing spondylitis. A single record per CDR3 protein comes from TCRdb applying MiXCR to the 5' RACE reads. This table has a few hundred thousand distinct CDR3 sequences, roughly a tenth appearing once. Sequencing input: blood, either unsorted or a sorted T cell fraction (not recorded which). The receptors were gathered from a male donor with ankylosing spondylitis or in good health (not recorded which).

There are many counts of this clonotype. J is TRBJ2-5 and V is TRBV20-1; TRBD2 agrees at 8 bases. The V segment lost 5 bases and the J segment 7 bases; nucleotides outside the gene matches: 12. CDR1 is DFQATT and CDR2 is SNEGSKA in the germline V gene (reference sequence). The CDR3 totals 14 residues. CDR3 sequence (DNA): TGCAGTGCTCCGGCCTCGGGACTAGTTGGGACCCAGTACTTC. It encodes CSAPASGLVGTQYF.

This clonotype was seen at least ten times. The CDR3: CASSIRDVNPLHF. CDR3 nucleotide sequence: TGTGCCAGCAGCATCCGGGACGTTAATCCCCTCCACTTT. V and J are TRBV5-6 and TRBJ1-6; possibly TRBD1 for D (5 bases). Trimming removed 4 bases at V and 13 bases at J, with 15 bases between. The CDR3 has 13 amino acids. Per germline, CDR1 SGHDT and CDR2 YYEEEE.

The V call is TRBV4-1, the J call TRBJ2-4, with D uncertain. The germline CDR1 and CDR2 sequences are MGHRA and YSYEKL. V dropped 0 bases and J dropped 1 base, with 10 bases sitting between them. The CDR3 is made up of 16 amino acids. The CDR3 region is CASSQETFFAKNIQYF. In DNA, the CDR3 is TGCGCCAGCAGCCAAGAAACATTTTTCGCCAAAAACATTCAGTACTTC.

This clonotype was found many times. The V call is TRBV5-1, the J call TRBJ1-2; 8 nucleotides align to TRBD1. CDR1 SGHRS and CDR2 YFSETQ come from the germline V gene. Unmatched junction bases numbered 8, after V lost 2 bases and J lost 2 bases. CDR3 length: 16 amino acids. CDR3 sequence: CASSFSPGGANYGYTF. CDR3 nucleotide sequence: TGCGCCAGCAGCTTTTCCCCAGGGGGCGCGAACTATGGCTACACCTTC.

This clonotype was detected ten times or more. The chain carries TRBV29-1 and TRBJ2-5; unclear D gene. From germline, CDR1 is SQVTM and CDR2 ANQGSEA. Trimming took 5 bases from V and 2 from J, leaving 9 bases between them. This CDR3 has 12 residues. The CDR3 here is CSVTQDQETQYF. The CDR3 nucleotides read TGCAGCGTTACTCAGGATCAAGAGACCCAGTACTTC. The full variable domain, rest sourced from reference TRBV29-1 and TRBJ2-5, is SAVISQKPSRDICQRGTSLTIQCQVDSQVTMMFWYRQQPGQSLTLIATANQGSEATYESGFVIDKFPISRPNLTFSTLTVSNMSPEDSSIYLCSVTQDQETQYFGPGTRLLVL.